The rows below give T cell receptor beta chains drawn from one sample of a study of blood T cell repertoires in COVID-19. TCRdb's copy holds only in-frame clones and misses some; the assay was immunoSEQ multiplex PCR. The table shows 450,000 or so clones, with 89% occurring only once. Input material: peripheral blood. These TCRs come from a man between 18 and 35 years old with COVID-19, enrolled during active disease. Both conserved end residues are part of each CDR3. A D gene is named only where the DNA matches it firmly. The listing skips clone size in some rows; elsewhere it reads once, few, many or a size class.

v_call	d_call	clone_size	j_call	cdr3_aa	cdr3_nt
TRBV10-3	TRBD1	.	TRBJ2-3	CAISEEGTGPDTQYF	TGTGCCATCAGTGAAGAGGGGACAGGGCCAGATACGCAGTATTTT
TRBV7-9	.	.	TRBJ1-1	CASSPLSDTEAFF	TGTGCCAGCAGCCCCCTCTCGGACACTGAAGCTTTCTTT
TRBV6-5	.	.	TRBJ2-3	CASSRSGTSTDTQYF	TGTGCCAGCAGCCGAAGCGGCACCAGCACAGATACGCAGTATTTT
TRBV11-3	.	.	TRBJ2-3	CASSLVTTGTGTDTQYF	TGTGCCAGCAGCTTAGTGACAACCGGGACTGGCACAGATACGCAGTATTTT
TRBV18	TRBD2	.	TRBJ2-3	CASSPRTSSTDTQYF	TGTGCCAGCTCACCCAGGACTAGCAGCACAGATACGCAGTATTTT
TRBV5-1	.	.	TRBJ2-1	CASSSGDEQFF	TGCGCCAGCAGCTCCGGGGATGAGCAGTTCTTC
TRBV6-5	.	.	TRBJ1-2	CASSYTDSFGYTF	TGTGCCAGCAGTTACACGGACAGTTTTGGCTACACCTTC
TRBV6-5	TRBD1	.	TRBJ1-3	CASSETGPGNTIYF	TGTGCCAGCAGCGAGACAGGGCCAGGAAACACCATATATTTT
TRBV18	TRBD1	.	TRBJ2-7	CASSPATGGVYEQYF	TGTGCCAGCTCACCAGCGACAGGGGGAGTCTACGAGCAGTACTTC
TRBV7-2	.	.	TRBJ2-3	CASPPGGTDTQYF	TGTGCCAGCCCCCCGGGGGGCACAGATACGCAGTATTTT
TRBV19	TRBD1	few	TRBJ2-7	CASSILSGTGSGEQYF	TGTGCCAGTAGTATTCTTTCAGGGACAGGGAGTGGAGAGCAGTACTTC
TRBV12-3/TRBV12-4	.	.	TRBJ2-7	CASSLGLGEQYF	TGTGCCAGCAGTCTCGGGTTGGGCGAGCAGTACTTC
TRBV21-1	.	.	TRBJ1-5	CASSSPGTGNNQPQHF	TGTGCCAGCAGCTCCCCCGGGACAGGGAACAATCAGCCCCAGCATTTT